These 7 T cell receptor beta chains came from one sample sequenced in a study of vaccination and CD4 T cells after COVID-19. Their antigens are not known. With the Oncomine TCR Beta short-read assay, DNA from cultured CD4+ T cells was sequenced. TCRdb used MiXCR to reprocess the PCR reads, holding one entry per CDR3 protein. Of 11,000 or so distinct CDR3 sequences in the sample, 50% to 55% were seen once. Noted treatment: roughly 11-day PBMC culture with coronavirus spike peptide pools or control peptides (ViraFEST assay). The sequencing input was CD4+ T cells from blood, cultured in vitro. These receptor sequences come from a human donor who had recovered from COVID-19.

The CDR3 reads CASSLPGQGTGELFF. CDR3 nucleotide sequence: TGTGCCAGCAGTCTGCCGGGACAGGGTACCGGGGAGCTGTTTTTT. The rearrangement joins TRBV28 to TRBJ2-2; TRBD1 aligns across 9 bases. The CDR3 length is 15 residues. After removal of 5 bases from V and 5 bases from J, the junction contained 6 bases not matched to a gene. Looked up from germline, CDR1 is MDHEN and CDR2 is SYDVKM.

The gene calls are TRBV15 and TRBJ2-7, with 9 bases identical to TRBD1. With V trimmed by 0 bases and J by 5 bases, 5 bases remained unmatched. The CDR3 contains 15 residues. Germline assignment: CDR1 LNHNV and CDR2 YYDKDF (reference sequence). CDR3: CATSRDRTGADEQYF. In DNA form, the CDR3 reads TGTGCCACCAGCAGAGACCGGACAGGGGCAGACGAGCAGTACTTC.

This chain links TRBV5-4 with TRBJ2-1; 7 nucleotides agree with TRBD1. CDR1 is SGHNT, CDR2 YYREEE, per germline (reference sequence). V was pared by 4 bases and J by 5 bases, with 9 bases of the junction left unmatched. The CDR3 runs 15 residues. DNA of the CDR3: TGTGCCAGCAGCCGGGCTTACAGGGGTAACAATGAGCAGTTCTTC. Protein sequence: CASSRAYRGNNEQFF.

This sequence joins TRBV30 and TRBJ1-6, with TRBD1 matching over 8 bases. Germline CDR1 is GTSNPN and CDR2 is SVGIG (reference sequence). V was clipped by 3 bases and J by 7 bases; unmatched bases: 8. The CDR3 loop spans 15 amino acids. The CDR3 is CAWSPGTGINSPLHF. The CDR3, as DNA: TGTGCCTGGAGCCCGGGGACAGGAATAAATTCACCCCTCCACTTT.

This clonotype was recorded only once. The V gene is TRBV5-1, the J gene TRBJ2-5; 8 positions agree with TRBD1. Germline V gene data show CDR1 as SGHRS and CDR2 as YFSETQ. The ends lost 6 bases at V and 3 bases at J; junction bases unmatched: 7. This CDR3 comprises 14 residues. In nucleotides, the CDR3 is TGCGCCAGCACCCTACAGGGGGGCGAAGAGACCCAGTACTTC. It encodes CASTLQGGEETQYF.

This clonotype was detected a few times. J is TRBJ2-7 and V is TRBV5-4; 14 bases fit TRBD2. Germline-derived CDR1 and CDR2 are SGHNT and YYREEE (reference sequence). This CDR3 spans 16 amino acids. V dropped 4 bases and J dropped 2; count of bases not matched to a gene: 5. In DNA, the CDR3 is TGTGCCAGCAGCGGGACTAGCGGGAGTAGCCCCTACGAGCAGTACTTC. Translated, it gives CASSGTSGSSPYEQYF.

V gene TRBV7-9 combines with J gene TRBJ2-7, with 11 bases matching TRBD2. Germline V CDR1 and CDR2: SEHNR, FQNEAQ (reference sequence). The CDR3 has 19 amino acids. J was trimmed by 4 bases and V by 1 base; bases with no gene match: 15. For the CDR3, the DNA is TGTGCCAGCAGCTTAGGAAGACTAGCGGGATCGATTTTTTCGTACGAGCAGTACTTC. This codes for CASSLGRLAGSIFSYEQYF.